Here is one T cell receptor beta chain with its context. Its antigen is currently unknown. The sample's treatment: some 20 received Ad26.COV2.S at low or high dose, single or two shots; about 5 received placebo; per-sample allocation not given. Samples were taken on day 63 after the first vaccine or placebo injection. The assay was immunoSEQ multiplex PCR, and TCRdb's table has in-frame clones only and misses some. The sample lists hundreds of thousands of clones, 80% to 95% occurring once. The entry originates in a study of Ad26.COV2.S vaccination and SARS-CoV-2 variants. About the study: The study gave Ad26.COV2.S intramuscularly, once or twice 56 days apart.

General study results and limits: Possible underestimation of total T cell responses by the TCR breadth and depth analyses was noted.

This CDR3 spans 15 amino acids. The V and J ends lost 5 bases and 5 bases, in that order; junction bases with no gene match: 7. CDR1 SGHTA and CDR2 FQGNSA come from the germline V gene. The sequence was obtained from a person aged 18-60 years who received the Ad26.COV2.S COVID-19 vaccine or a placebo. Sequencing was performed on peripheral blood, taken in a trial of Ad26.COV2.S vaccine versus placebo. V usage is TRBV7-2 and J usage is TRBJ2-3; 10 bases line up with TRBD1. As DNA, the CDR3 is TGTGCCAGCAGCCCATGGGGACAGGGGATAGATACGCAGTATTTT. It yields the protein CASSPWGQGIDTQYF.